This T cell receptor (beta chain) was profiled in a study of technical replicates of blood from a few donors. Per germline, CDR1 LGHNA and CDR2 YNFKEQ. V gave up 0 bases and J gave up 5 bases; unmatched junction bases: 12. The CDR3 contains 18 residues. TCRdb keeps only in-frame clones here, not all; method: immunoSEQ multiplex PCR. The table has about 13,000 clones, about 85% seen once. The receptor comes from a human donor in good health. The chain carries TRBV4-2 and TRBJ2-3; 9 bases match TRBD2. Material for sequencing was PBMCs. CDR3 in DNA: TGTGCCAGCAGCCAAGATCTTCCGCTAGCGGGGTGGGGAGATACGCAGTATTTT. It specifies CASSQDLPLAGWGDTQYF.